Listed below are T cell receptor beta chains from one sample, sequenced in a study of T cell changes during pregnancy in multiple sclerosis. The data were produced by immunoSEQ multiplex PCR, yet TCRdb's version contains in-frame clones alone and is incomplete. The data hold about 64,000 clones, with 95% to 97% observed a single time. Specimen: CD8+ T cells from peripheral blood mononuclear cells, collected after pregnancy. All receptors derive from a female donor with multiple sclerosis, enrolled in a pregnancy study. The CDR3 runs from the conserved cysteine through the conserved F or W. A D gene is named only where the DNA matches it firmly.

j_call	v_call	d_call	cdr3_aa	cdr3_nt
TRBJ2-7	TRBV6-5	.	CASKTGLSSYEQYF	TGTGCCAGCAAAACAGGTTTAAGCTCCTACGAGCAGTACTTC
TRBJ1-1	TRBV10-3	.	CAISPTVRGPNTEAFF	TGTGCCATCAGTCCCACCGTCAGGGGCCCTAACACTGAAGCTTTCTTT
TRBJ2-2	TRBV6-5	.	CATNVESTGELFF	TGTGCCACCAACGTCGAGAGTACCGGGGAGCTGTTTTTT
TRBJ2-1	TRBV2	TRBD2	CASEGPSLLAGVYNEQFF	TGTGCCAGCGAGGGGCCCTCCCTACTAGCGGGAGTGTACAATGAGCAGTTCTTC
TRBJ2-1	TRBV28	.	CASSFGGSSYNEQFF	TGTGCCAGCAGTTTTGGGGGGAGCTCCTACAATGAGCAGTTCTTC
TRBJ2-6	TRBV25-1	TRBD1	CASSAQGAGANVLTF	TGTGCCAGCAGTGCACAGGGGGCTGGGGCCAACGTCCTGACTTTC
TRBJ1-4	TRBV23-1	TRBD1	CARPTGEEATNEKLFF	TGCGCCAGGCCGACAGGGGAAGAAGCAACTAATGAAAAACTGTTTTTT
TRBJ2-7	TRBV2	TRBD2	CASGAGGSSYEQYF	TGTGCCAGCGGAGCGGGAGGGAGCTCCTACGAGCAGTACTTC
TRBJ2-2	TRBV7-2	.	CASSLMGDMGGELFF	TGTGCCAGCAGCCTGATGGGCGATATGGGCGGGGAGCTGTTTTTT
TRBJ2-1	TRBV4-3	TRBD2	CASSQDEREGYNEQFF	TGCGCCAGCAGCCAAGATGAACGGGAGGGCTACAATGAGCAGTTCTTC
TRBJ1-3	TRBV28	.	CASSLSEGTGNTIYF	TGTGCCAGCAGTTTATCGGAGGGTACTGGAAACACCATATATTTT
TRBJ1-1	TRBV7-8	.	CASSLSVGNTEAFF	TGTGCCAGCAGCTTATCGGTCGGTAACACTGAAGCTTTCTTT
TRBJ2-5	TRBV6-1	TRBD2	CASIQREGETQYF	TGTGCCAGCATCCAGAGGGAGGGGGAGACCCAGTACTTC
TRBJ2-7	TRBV30	TRBD1	CAWSRTGREQYF	TGTGCCTGGAGTAGGACAGGACGCGAGCAGTACTTC
TRBJ2-7	TRBV5-6	.	CASSSTGTPYEQYF	TGTGCCAGCAGCTCCACAGGGACCCCCTACGAGCAGTACTTC
TRBJ2-2	TRBV4-3	.	CASSQDRGSGELFF	TGCGCCAGCAGCCAAGACCGGGGATCCGGGGAGCTGTTTTTT
TRBJ1-2	TRBV9	.	CASSVVGGGYGYTF	TGTGCCAGCAGCGTAGTAGGGGGAGGGTATGGCTACACCTTC
TRBJ1-1	TRBV4-2	TRBD1	CASSQNGPGQSNTEAFF	TGTGCCAGCAGCCAAAATGGCCCGGGACAGTCGAACACTGAAGCTTTCTTT
TRBJ2-7	TRBV27	TRBD1	CASSLGDSPHEQYF	TGTGCCAGCAGTTTAGGGGACAGCCCCCACGAGCAGTACTTC
TRBJ2-5	TRBV15	.	CATSGWTDGILETQYF	TGTGCCACCAGCGGATGGACAGACGGGATATTAGAGACCCAGTACTTC
TRBJ2-5	TRBV5-6	TRBD2	CASSLASGNSWETQYF	TGTGCCAGCAGCTTGGCTAGCGGAAACTCCTGGGAGACCCAGTACTTC
TRBJ2-2	TRBV11-3	.	CASSLVAGPGTGELFF	TGTGCCAGCAGCTTAGTGGCAGGCCCCGGCACCGGGGAGCTGTTTTTT
TRBJ2-6	TRBV7-9	.	CASSSPGFGANVLTF	TGTGCCAGCAGCTCCCCGGGGTTTGGGGCCAACGTCCTGACTTTC
TRBJ2-1	TRBV28	.	CASSLMGADYNEQFF	TGTGCCAGCAGTTTAATGGGGGCGGACTACAATGAGCAGTTCTTC
TRBJ2-3	TRBV4-3	TRBD1	CASSQDTRTGDTDTQYF	TGCGCCAGCAGCCAAGATACTCGGACAGGCGACACAGATACGCAGTATTTT
TRBJ1-1	TRBV6-5	.	CASSYSGGLEAFF	TGTGCCAGCAGTTACTCTGGGGGGTTAGAGGCTTTCTTT
TRBJ2-7	TRBV5-6	TRBD2	CASSSLTSVYEQYF	TGTGCCAGCAGCTCCTTAACTAGCGTCTACGAGCAGTACTTC
TRBJ2-5	TRBV9	TRBD1	CASSVSGGVRETQYF	TGTGCCAGCAGCGTATCAGGGGGCGTACGGGAGACCCAGTACTTC
TRBJ2-7	TRBV28	.	CASRLRDTAYYEQYF	TGTGCCAGCAGGCTCCGGGACACAGCTTACTACGAGCAGTACTTC
TRBJ2-4	TRBV10-3	.	CAIRDDEDIQYF	TGTGCCATCAGAGACGACGAGGACATTCAGTACTTC
TRBJ2-7	TRBV27	TRBD1	CASSLFRGREQYF	TGTGCCAGCAGTTTATTCAGGGGGCGCGAGCAGTACTTC
TRBJ1-2	TRBV27	.	CASRKIRDYYGYTF	TGTGCCAGCAGGAAGATCCGGGACTATTATGGCTACACCTTC
TRBJ2-1	TRBV29-1	.	CSVEGREDEQFF	TGCAGCGTTGAGGGCAGGGAGGATGAGCAGTTCTTC
TRBJ2-7	TRBV30	.	CAWRTGAEQYF	TGTGCCTGGAGGACTGGAGCTGAGCAGTACTTC
TRBJ1-1	TRBV2	TRBD1	CASPGDRVGPEAFF	TGTGCCAGCCCAGGCGACAGGGTGGGTCCTGAAGCTTTCTTT
TRBJ2-1	TRBV4-3	.	CASSQAHYRYNEQFF	TGCGCCAGCAGCCAAGCCCACTACAGGTACAATGAGCAGTTCTTC
TRBJ1-2	TRBV25-1	.	CASSESTGMRGYTF	TGTGCCAGCAGTGAATCTACGGGGATGAGGGGCTACACCTTC
TRBJ2-1	TRBV19	.	CASSIDLTREQFF	TGTGCCAGTAGTATAGATCTGACTAGGGAGCAGTTCTTC
TRBJ2-7	TRBV28	TRBD2	CASSLVAGGPGEQYF	TGTGCCAGCAGTTTGGTAGCGGGAGGGCCCGGCGAGCAGTACTTC